The 14 T cell receptor beta chains in this list originate from one sample, sequenced in a study of T cell repertoires in cytomegalovirus infection. TCRdb redid the calling of the reads with MiXCR, one entry per CDR3 protein. The sample has approximately 990,000 distinct CDR3 sequences, about a third seen once. Antigens for these TCRs are unknown. The specimen was cultured CD8+ T cells from PBMCs, collected from culture after CMV antigen stimulation. All receptors derive from a human donor in good health (CMV status not recorded). Some clones in this sample may be carry-over from other donors' samples.

V gene TRBV4-1 combines with J gene TRBJ1-5; D is unresolved. V was pared by 1 base and J by 7 bases, with 11 bases between. CDR1 is MGHRA, CDR2 YSYEKL, per germline. The CDR3 sequence is 14 residues long. The CDR3, as DNA: TGCGCCAGCAGCCAAGTGAGGGATCGACAGCCCCAGCATTTT. Encoded protein: CASSQVRDRQPQHF.

In its sample, this clonotype was seen a few times. The chain carries TRBV24-1 and TRBJ1-3; TRBD1 might be the D (5 bases). Germline values: CDR1 KGHDR, CDR2 SFDVKD. The CDR3 length is 15 residues. The germline V and J ends were trimmed by 4 bases and 8 bases, with 17 bases remaining between them. CDR3 loop: CATSDPGTEGDTIYF. CDR3 sequence (DNA): TGTGCCACCAGTGACCCCGGGACGGAGGGAGACACCATATATTTT.

The chain uses TRBV27 and TRBJ2-5; D unclear. This CDR3 is 14 amino acids long. In germline, CDR1 is MNHEY, CDR2 SMNVEV (reference sequence). Trimming took 5 bases from V and 0 from J, leaving 10 bases between them. CDR3 sequence reads: CASSHLRDQETQYF. In nucleotides, the CDR3 is TGTGCCAGCAGTCATCTTAGGGACCAAGAGACCCAGTACTTC.

In its sample, this clonotype was seen a few times. The V and J genes are TRBV29-1 and TRBJ1-1, with D unresolved. Germline V gene lookup returns CDR1 SQVTM and CDR2 ANQGSEA. Trimming removed 1 base at V and 3 bases at J, with 6 bases between. CDR3 size: 12 residues. DNA for the CDR3: TGCAGCGTTGAAGGTGCGGACACTGAAGCTTTCTTT. This sequence encodes CSVEGADTEAFF.

The table lists this clonotype with a few counts. The chain recombines TRBV5-8 with TRBJ2-7, with D perhaps matching TRBD2 (5 bases). V was clipped by 2 bases and J by 7 bases, with 13 bases between them. CDR3 size: 13 residues. Germline loops: CDR1 SGHTS, CDR2 YDEGEE. This chain's CDR3 is CASSFGPTSEQYF. CDR3 nucleotides: TGTGCCAGCAGCTTTGGCCCCACTAGTGAGCAGTACTTC.

This clonotype was recorded once. The V call is TRBV18, the J call TRBJ1-1; D remains unclear. V shed 1 base and J shed 7 bases, with 7 bases lying between them. The CDR3 has 12 amino acids. Germline CDR1 KGHSH, CDR2 LQKENI. CDR3 nucleotides: TGTGCCAGCTCACCACGGGCGAATGAAGCTTTCTTT. This sequence encodes CASSPRANEAFF. Based on the CDR3 plus reference TRBV18 and TRBJ1-1, the full variable domain is NAGVMQNPRHLVRRRGQEARLRCSPMKGHSHVYWYRQLPEEGLKFMVYLQKENIIDESGMPKERFSAEFPKEGPSILRIQQVVRGDSAAYFCASSPRANEAFFGQGTRLTVV.

The chain employs TRBV24-1 and TRBJ2-1; D might be TRBD2 (5 bases). Trimming left V 7 bases short and J 0 bases short, with 9 bases between. The length of the CDR3 is 14 residues. Per germline, CDR1 KGHDR and CDR2 SFDVKD. CDR3 in amino acids: CATSGLASYNEQFF. CDR3 nucleotides: TGTGCCACCAGCGGGCTAGCCTCCTACAATGAGCAGTTCTTC.

This chain links TRBV15 with TRBJ2-1, with 8 bases fitting TRBD1. The germline V gene has CDR1 LNHNV and CDR2 YYDKDF (reference sequence). The V segment lost 8 bases and the J segment 6 bases; nucleotides outside the gene matches: 6. The CDR3 has 13 residues. The CDR3 DNA sequence: TGTGCCACCGGCCGGGACAGGAGCAATGAGCAGTTCTTC. Encoded protein: CATGRDRSNEQFF. Full variable domain (remainder filled in from reference TRBV15 and TRBJ2-1): DAMVIQNPRYQVTQFGKPVTLSCSQTLNHNVMYWYQQKSSQAPKLLFHYYDKDFNNEADTPDNFQSRRPNTSFCFLDIRSPGLGDTAMYLCATGRDRSNEQFFGPGTRLTVL.

The CDR3 nucleotides are TGTGCCAGCAGCCGCTACCGGGGGGGGTTCACAGATACGCAGTATTTT. This sequence encodes CASSRYRGGFTDTQYF. The chain employs TRBV7-8 and TRBJ2-3; 8 nucleotides agree with TRBD2. The CDR3 length is 16 residues. V lost 5 bases, J lost 2 bases, and 9 bases stayed unmatched. Germline CDR1 SGHVS, CDR2 FQNEAQ.

There are a few counts of this clonotype. The V and J genes are TRBV20-1 and TRBJ1-2, with D unclear. Per the germline V gene, CDR1 is DFQATT and CDR2 is SNEGSKA (reference sequence). The CDR3 runs to 13 residues. V lost 3 bases and J 8 bases, leaving 16 bases between the germline ends. CDR3 bases: TGCAGTGCTAGGGTTGACGTTCCCAGGGGCTACACCTTC. This encodes CSARVDVPRGYTF.

V usage is TRBV12-3 or TRBV12-4 and J usage is TRBJ1-5, with a weak D call TRBD1 (6 bases). This CDR3 comprises 14 residues. V was shortened by 7 bases and J by 6 bases, with 16 bases between the two germline ends. CDR3 sequence (DNA): TGTGCCAGCACTACAGGGCGTCGGGGTCAGCCCCAGCATTTT. This translates into CASTTGRRGQPQHF.

J is TRBJ1-4 and V is TRBV5-1, with unresolved D. This CDR3 contains 15 residues. Germline V CDR1 and CDR2: SGHRS, YFSETQ. With 0 bases removed from V and 5 bases from J, the gap between germline ends came to 11 bases. The CDR3 region has the DNA TGCGCCAGCAGCTTGGTTCCAGACTTCAATGAAAAACTGTTTTTT. This encodes CASSLVPDFNEKLFF.

This clonotype appeared a few times. This chain connects TRBV6-1 to TRBJ1-5, with a possible D match to TRBD1 (5 bases). Trimming shortened V by 0 bases and J by 1 base, and 10 bases separated the two germline ends. This CDR3 spans 16 amino acids. Germline lookup yields CDR1 MNHNS and CDR2 SASEGT. The CDR3 spells CASSEALWGSNQPQHF. The DNA for the CDR3 is TGTGCCAGCAGTGAAGCGCTTTGGGGGAGCAATCAGCCCCAGCATTTT.

The CDR3 here is CASSQEFRDVRETQYF. Here the CDR3 DNA reads TGTGCCAGCAGCCAAGAGTTCCGGGACGTCCGAGAGACCCAGTACTTC. V usage is TRBV14 and J usage is TRBJ2-5; the D gene could be TRBD1 or TRBD2 (5 bases each). The CDR3 consists of 16 residues. V lost 0 bases and J 4 bases, leaving 15 bases between the germline ends. The germline V gene encodes CDR1 SGHDN and CDR2 FVKESK.